Each of the 26 T cell receptor beta chains below was sequenced from the same sample in a study of OX40 agonist ivuxolimab in advanced cancers. Data came from immunoSEQ multiplex PCR; TCRdb stores just in-frame clones and leaves some out. The sample has 25,000 to 35,000 clones; approximately 84% are singletons. The input for sequencing was CD4+ or CD8+ T cells sorted from blood, taken in a trial of the OX40 agonist ivuxolimab. The receptors originated from an adult with an advanced solid tumor such as melanoma, head and neck, liver or kidney cancer.

The V and J genes are TRBV2 and TRBJ1-2; weak D call: TRBD1 (5 bases). CDR3 length: 13 residues. Germline lookup yields CDR1 SNHLY and CDR2 FYNNEI. The CDR3 nucleotides are TGTGTCCTAGGGCAGGTACAGGACTATGGCTACACCTTC. Its translation: CVLGQVQDYGYTF.

V usage is TRBV6-6 and J usage is TRBJ1-1, with D unresolved. Per the germline V gene, CDR1 is MNHNY and CDR2 is SVGAGI (reference sequence). The CDR3 contains 15 residues. The germline V and J ends were trimmed by 0 bases and 3 bases, with 11 bases remaining between them. The CDR3 DNA reads as TGTGCCAGCAGTTACTCGAAAGTAAAGGACACTGAAGCTTTCTTT. It specifies CASSYSKVKDTEAFF.

The CDR3 reads CASSYAFPGANVLTF. The CDR3 nucleotides read TGTGCCAGCAGTTACGCGTTTCCTGGGGCCAACGTCCTGACTTTC. The rearrangement joins TRBV6-9 to TRBJ2-6; D gene unclear. With 3 bases removed from V and 2 bases from J, the gap between germline ends came to 8 bases. This CDR3 comprises 15 residues. CDR1 and CDR2 (germline): MNHGY, SVAAGI.

The J gene is TRBJ2-1, the V gene TRBV30; D might be TRBD1 (5 bases). CDR1 and CDR2 (germline): GTSNPN, SVGIG (reference sequence). The CDR3 spans 14 residues. V lost 5 bases and J 6 bases, leaving 17 bases between the germline ends. The CDR3, as DNA: TGTGCCTGGGGACACGGCGGCACGGTCAATGAGCAGTTCTTC. Translated, it gives CAWGHGGTVNEQFF.

This clone was seen a handful of times. The V gene is TRBV6-5, the J gene TRBJ2-5, with 7 nucleotides matching TRBD1. CDR3 length equals 16 residues. Germline V gene lookup returns CDR1 MNHEY and CDR2 SVGAGI. V dropped 1 base and J dropped 3; count of bases not matched to a gene: 8. This CDR3 is CASSYYVRGFEETQYF. The CDR3 DNA follows: TGTGCCAGCAGTTACTACGTCAGGGGGTTCGAAGAGACCCAGTACTTC.

Remarks on this clone: The junction and the germline gene differ at one end; a read error may be behind it. Within the sample, other DNA sequences also encode this same CDR3. The V and J genes are TRBV10-3 and TRBJ1-2; D call uncertain. The CDR3 is made up of 16 amino acids. Per the germline V gene, CDR1 is ENHRY and CDR2 is SYGVKD. CDR3 residues: CAISESRVPPYYGYTF. The CDR3 DNA reads TGTGCCATCAGCGAGTCCCGGGTCCCCCCTTACTATGGCTACACCTTC.

The V and J genes are TRBV6-5 and TRBJ1-1; 9 bases fit TRBD1. The germline CDR1 and CDR2 sequences are MNHEY and SVGAGI. The CDR3 totals 13 residues. V dropped 6 bases and J dropped 4; count of bases not matched to a gene: 3. CDR3 nucleotides: TGTGCCAGCAGGGGACAGGGTTTCACTGAAGCTTTCTTT. Its translation: CASRGQGFTEAFF.

This rearrangement joins TRBV5-1 to TRBJ2-1; tentatively, D is TRBD2 (5 bases). The germline CDR1 and CDR2 sequences are SGHRS and YFSETQ. Trimming took 4 bases from V and 12 from J, leaving 17 bases between them. The CDR3 has 13 residues. The CDR3 bases are TGCGCCAGCAGCCCTACAACCGGGATTGGGCAGTTCTTC. Amino acid sequence: CASSPTTGIGQFF.

CDR3 bases: TGTGCCAGCAGCTTAACGGGGGGGCCGAACTATGGCTACACCTTC. Amino acids: CASSLTGGPNYGYTF. The chain is built from TRBV7-3 and TRBJ1-2; a weak D match, TRBD1 (6 bases). This CDR3 spans 15 amino acids. Germline loops: CDR1 SGHTA, CDR2 FQGTGA. V shed 0 bases and J shed 2 bases, with 10 bases lying between them.

The J gene is TRBJ1-2, the V gene TRBV7-9, with D possibly being TRBD1 (6 bases). Germline V lookup: CDR1 SEHNR, CDR2 FQNEAQ (reference sequence). The CDR3 sequence is 15 residues long. V was cut by 7 bases and J by 3 bases, with 18 bases left in between. The CDR3 coding sequence is TGTGCCAGCACCCCACGTGGGGGCGCGGACTATGGCTACACCTTC. Amino acid sequence: CASTPRGGADYGYTF.

The chain is built from TRBV5-1 and TRBJ2-2; D is uncertain. The CDR3 sequence is 13 residues long. In germline, CDR1 is SGHRS, CDR2 YFSETQ. Trimming removed 0 bases from V and 6 bases from J, with 6 bases in between. The CDR3 bases are TGCGCCAGCAGCTTGGGTCTTGCCGGGGAGCTGTTTTTT. This translates into CASSLGLAGELFF. The complete variable domain, with remaining parts taken from reference TRBV5-1 and TRBJ2-2, reads KAGVTQTPRYLIKTRGQQVTLSCSPISGHRSVSWYQQTPGQGLQFLFEYFSETQRNKGNFPGRFSGRQFSNSRSEMNVSTLELGDSALYLCASSLGLAGELFFGEGSRLTVL.

V gene TRBV27 combines with J gene TRBJ1-6, with a tentative D call TRBD1 (6 bases). Germline V gene sequence: CDR1 MNHEY, CDR2 SMNVEV (reference sequence). The CDR3 length is 17 residues. Trimming removed 2 bases at V and 1 base at J, with 12 bases between. In DNA, the CDR3 is TGTGCCAGCAGTTTAGAGGCAGGGGCGTCCTATAATTCACCCCTCCACTTT. Residues: CASSLEAGASYNSPLHF.

The V and J genes are TRBV11-2 and TRBJ1-3; no definite D call. The germline V gene encodes CDR1 SGHAT and CDR2 FQNNGV. The CDR3 totals 11 residues. V gave up 6 bases and J gave up 4 bases, with 4 bases separating them. In DNA, the CDR3 is TGTGCCAGCAGGTCCGGAAACACCATATATTTT. Amino acids: CASRSGNTIYF.

The chain is built from TRBV19 and TRBJ2-7; D is ambiguous. The germline V gene has CDR1 LNHDA and CDR2 SQIVND (reference sequence). The CDR3 is 16 residues long. V was trimmed by 6 bases and J by 1 base, leaving 19 bases between them. The CDR3 sequence: CASSLGIQGPSYEQYF. The CDR3 bases are TGTGCCAGTAGCCTAGGAATACAAGGGCCTTCCTACGAGCAGTACTTC.

The V and J genes are TRBV2 and TRBJ1-2, with D hard to call. V gave up 3 bases and J gave up 4 bases, with 6 bases separating them. The CDR3 has 12 residues. CDR1 and CDR2 from the germline V gene are SNHLY and FYNNEI. CDR3 DNA: TGTGCCAGCAGTGATGACTTCTATGGCTACACCTTC. Translating gives CASSDDFYGYTF.

This clone was counted a few times. This rearrangement joins TRBV19 to TRBJ1-1; D is perhaps TRBD1 (5 bases). The CDR3 contains 14 residues. Germline CDR1 is LNHDA and CDR2 is SQIVND (reference sequence). Trimming stripped 5 bases from V and 2 bases from J, with 12 bases between. CDR3 amino acids: CASSPGTVNTEAFF. The CDR3, as DNA: TGTGCCAGTAGTCCTGGGACGGTTAACACTGAAGCTTTCTTT.

The gene calls are TRBV19 and TRBJ2-1; D is unclear. Germline-derived CDR1 and CDR2 are LNHDA and SQIVND (reference sequence). V gave up 3 bases and J gave up 6 bases, with 3 bases separating them. CDR3 length: 11 residues. CDR3 sequence reads: CASSIGNEQFF. For the CDR3, the DNA is TGTGCCAGTAGTATCGGCAATGAGCAGTTCTTC.

The chain carries TRBV11-3 and TRBJ2-7; 7 nucleotides match TRBD1. The CDR3 is 13 amino acids. V shed 5 bases, J shed 3 bases, and the junction held 4 bases outside the gene matches. Germline CDR1 SGHNT, CDR2 YENEEA. In nucleotides, the CDR3 is TGTGCCAGCAGCCGGGACAGTCGCTACGAGCAGTACTTC. Translation: CASSRDSRYEQYF.

This clone was seen a few times. This sequence joins TRBV27 and TRBJ1-2; D not certain. The germline V gene has CDR1 MNHEY and CDR2 SMNVEV (reference sequence). Trimming pared 5 bases from V and 8 bases from J, leaving 15 bases between. The length of the CDR3 is 13 residues. The CDR3 DNA reads TGTGCCAGCAGTCCCGGTAAACCTTGGGGCTACACCTTC. It is translated as CASSPGKPWGYTF.

The genes are TRBV13 and TRBJ2-1; weak D call: TRBD1 (7 bases). Trimming removed 6 bases at V and 0 bases at J, with 18 bases between. CDR3 size: 17 residues. The germline gives CDR1 PRHDT, CDR2 FYEKMQ (reference sequence). CDR3 region: CASRPSTGDSSYNEQFF. The CDR3 DNA sequence: TGTGCCAGCAGGCCGTCAACGGGGGACAGCTCCTACAATGAGCAGTTCTTC.

The gene calls are TRBV9 and TRBJ2-3, with D possibly TRBD2 on 6 matching bases. CDR1 is SGDLS, CDR2 YYNGEE, per germline. The CDR3 loop spans 16 amino acids. Deletions cut 0 bases from V and 4 bases from J, with 15 bases between. CDR3 coding DNA: TGTGCCAGCAGCGTAGACGGGGGAGAGGGCCCAGATACGCAGTATTTT. The encoded protein is CASSVDGGEGPDTQYF.

The V gene is TRBV28, the J gene TRBJ1-1; D is perhaps TRBD1 (5 bases). V lost 6 bases to trimming and J lost 0 bases, with 14 bases between them. There are 15 residues in the CDR3. Germline loops: CDR1 MDHEN, CDR2 SYDVKM. As DNA, the CDR3 is TGTGCCAGCAGCCGGGACGGACTTATGAACACTGAAGCTTTCTTT. This sequence encodes CASSRDGLMNTEAFF.

This clone was detected a few times. The rearrangement links TRBV28 to TRBJ1-2; the match to TRBD1 covers 8 bases. In germline, CDR1 is MDHEN, CDR2 SYDVKM. Germline trimming cut 5 bases from V and 4 bases from J; bases unmatched to any gene: 9. CDR3 size: 15 residues. The CDR3 DNA is TGTGCCAGCAGTCCCCGACAGGGGTTGAGCTATGGCTACACCTTC. Its protein is CASSPRQGLSYGYTF.

The rearrangement uses TRBV6-5 and TRBJ1-6, with no clear D. V was shortened by 2 bases and J by 6 bases, with 11 bases between the two germline ends. The CDR3 length is 15 residues. Germline loops: CDR1 MNHEY, CDR2 SVGAGI. The CDR3 sequence: CASSYISVRNSPLHF. The DNA of the CDR3 is TGTGCCAGCAGTTACATTTCAGTCCGTAATTCACCCCTCCACTTT.

The gene calls are TRBV6-1 and TRBJ1-5, with 7 bases fitting TRBD1. The CDR3 has 15 residues. In germline, CDR1 is MNHNS, CDR2 SASEGT. The V and J ends lost 2 bases and 2 bases, in that order; junction bases with no gene match: 3. CDR3 sequence: CASSEYRGGNQPQHF. The CDR3 DNA sequence: TGTGCCAGCAGTGAATACAGGGGAGGCAATCAGCCCCAGCATTTT.

The gene calls are TRBV5-6 and TRBJ1-5; 8 bases are shared with TRBD1. Germline V gives CDR1 SGHDT, CDR2 YYEEEE. The ends lost 2 bases at V and 1 base at J; junction bases unmatched: 5. The CDR3 spans 16 residues. Written as DNA, the CDR3 is TGTGCCAGCAGCTTCGGACAGGGCCCAAGCAATCAGCCCCAGCATTTT. Its protein product is CASSFGQGPSNQPQHF.